This T cell receptor beta chain derives from a study of cytomegalovirus exposure and HLA in healthy donors. Study-level information: There were some 410 genotyped donors. Of these, about 86% fell in the genetic ancestry cluster associated with self-reported Caucasian donors.

Study observations and caveats: Presence/absence analysis assumed near-uniform sequencing depth across donors. CMV serostatus was the sole immune exposure information available. A later analysis associated 16,000 or so TCR beta sequences with HLA alleles at a 0.05 false discovery rate.

V was trimmed by 7 bases and J by 8 bases, leaving 9 bases between them. The CDR3 spans 11 residues. The germline V gene encodes CDR1 SGHAT and CDR2 FQNNGV. Comment on this clone: Its target is unknown.

The PCR was carried out with 60 Vbeta primers and 13 Jbeta primers. Sequencing was performed with immunoSEQ multiplex PCR; in TCRdb, only in-frame clones are kept and a portion is missing. In the table there are approximately 100,000 clones, approximately 77% of which are singletons. This chain links TRBV11-2 with TRBJ2-1; D gene ambiguous. This receptor was identified in a male donor in good health and CMV-seropositive. The sequencing input was PBMCs. The CDR3 DNA reads as TGTGCCAGCACTCCGGTAGATGAGCAGTTCTTC. Encoded protein: CASTPVDEQFF.